A single sample gave rise to the 27 T cell receptor beta chains below, sequenced in a study of T cell responses to AZD1222 COVID-19 vaccine. Only in-frame clones appear in the TCRdb table, and some are missing; sequencing was by immunoSEQ multiplex PCR. The top ten clones hold about 6% of a sample with about 63,000 clones, 80% to 90% of them seen once. The sample here was peripheral blood, taken 28 days after the second AZD1222 dose. Receptors originate from an adult who received the AZD1222 COVID-19 vaccine.

The rearrangement joins TRBV6-5 to TRBJ2-2; 8 bases are shared with TRBD1. Germline CDR1 and CDR2: MNHEY and SVGAGI. CDR3 size: 14 residues. V lost 4 bases, J lost 4 bases, and 2 bases stayed unmatched. DNA of the CDR3: TGTGCCAGCAGTTGGGGACAGGCCACCGGGGAGCTGTTTTTT. Its protein is CASSWGQATGELFF.

CDR3 in amino acids: CASSPWTSGDEQYF. For the CDR3, the DNA is TGTGCCAGCAGCCCCTGGACTAGCGGGGACGAGCAGTACTTC. The gene calls are TRBV3-1 (or the pseudogene TRBV3-2) and TRBJ2-7; 12 bases agree with TRBD2. The ends lost 4 bases at V and 5 bases at J; junction bases unmatched: 3. The CDR3 spans 14 residues. Germline V gene lookup returns CDR1 LGHDT and CDR2 YNNKEL (reference sequence).

In this sample, this clone turned up a few times. The V gene is TRBV12-3 or TRBV12-4, the J gene TRBJ1-6; D gene uncertain. The CDR3 is 13 amino acids. V gave up 5 bases and J gave up 0 bases, with 2 bases separating them. The CDR3 coding sequence is TGTGCCAGCAGTAGCTCCTATAATTCACCCCTCCACTTT. Translated: CASSSSYNSPLHF.

This clone has a handful of counts. This sequence joins TRBV2 and TRBJ2-5; 7 bases match TRBD1. CDR3 size: 11 residues. V lost 11 bases, J lost 5 bases, and 5 bases stayed unmatched. Germline V gene sequence: CDR1 SNHLY, CDR2 FYNNEI. The CDR3 reads CASQGVETQYF. The CDR3 coding sequence is TGTGCCTCCCAGGGGGTCGAGACCCAGTACTTC.

This clone was recorded a few times. V usage is TRBV28 and J usage is TRBJ1-1; D unresolved. The CDR3 is 11 amino acids. CDR1 MDHEN and CDR2 SYDVKM come from the germline V gene. Trimming removed 9 bases at V and 9 bases at J, with 14 bases between. The CDR3 DNA follows: TGTGCCAGTTCCACCCGGGAGCAAGCTTTCTTT. Protein product: CASSTREQAFF. Using reference TRBV28 and TRBJ1-1 for the parts outside the CDR3, the full variable domain is DVKVTQSSRYLVKRTGEKVFLECVQDMDHENMFWYRQDPGLGLRLIYFSYDVKMKEKGDIPEGYSVSREKKERFSLILESASTNQTSMYLCASSTREQAFFGQGTRLTVV.

J is TRBJ2-1 and V is TRBV4-3; D might be TRBD1 or TRBD2, each matching 5 bases. The CDR3 has 16 amino acids. Germline assignment: CDR1 LGHNA and CDR2 YSLEER. V lost 0 bases and J 0 bases, leaving 9 bases between the germline ends. CDR3 in DNA: TGCGCCAGCAGCCAAGAGAGGGGCGACTCCTACAATGAGCAGTTCTTC. Translated: CASSQERGDSYNEQFF.

V usage is TRBV2 and J usage is TRBJ1-3, with D tentatively TRBD1 (5 bases). Germline values: CDR1 SNHLY, CDR2 FYNNEI. Trimming took off 3 bases at V and 0 bases at J, with 9 bases between the two ends. CDR3 size: 15 residues. The CDR3 sequence: CASSDFGTSGNTIYF. The CDR3 coding sequence is TGTGCCAGCAGTGACTTCGGGACCTCTGGAAACACCATATATTTT.

This clone appeared once. The genes are TRBV5-6 and TRBJ1-1; D remains ambiguous. CDR1 SGHDT and CDR2 YYEEEE come from the germline V gene. This CDR3 spans 13 amino acids. V was cut by 0 bases and J by 3 bases, with 6 bases left in between. In DNA form, the CDR3 reads TGTGCCAGCAGCTTGGGGGAGGACACTGAAGCTTTCTTT. Residues: CASSLGEDTEAFF. The full variable domain, its missing parts supplied by reference TRBV5-6 and TRBJ1-1, is DAGVTQSPTHLIKTRGQQVTLRCSPKSGHDTVSWYQQALGQGPQFIFQYYEEEERQRGNFPDRFSGHQFPNYSSELNVNALLLGDSALYLCASSLGEDTEAFFGQGTRLTVV.

The chain has TRBV19 and TRBJ1-5; 8 bases are a match to TRBD1. The CDR3 spans 16 residues. Germline V CDR1 and CDR2: LNHDA, SQIVND (reference sequence). Losses at the gene ends were 9 bases for V and 2 bases for J; bases not matched to a gene: 12. The CDR3 spells CASTPYRGLGNQPQHF. For the CDR3, the DNA is TGTGCCAGCACTCCCTACAGGGGGTTAGGCAATCAGCCCCAGCATTTT. Using reference TRBV19 and TRBJ1-5 for the parts outside the CDR3, the full variable domain is DGGITQSPKYLFRKEGQNVTLSCEQNLNHDAMYWYRQDPGQGLRLIYYSQIVNDFQKGDIAEGYSVSREKKESFPLTVTSAQKNPTAFYLCASTPYRGLGNQPQHFGDGTRLSIL.

This rearrangement joins TRBV21-1 to TRBJ2-3; the table's D call, TRBD1, has no DNA check behind it. TRBV21-1 is recorded as a pseudogene. The CDR3 sequence is 16 residues long. The CDR3 is CASSKGERQGTDTQYF. The CDR3 DNA sequence: TGTGCCAGCAGCAAAGGGGAAAGACAGGGCACAGATACGCAGTATTTT.

This clone is a singleton in its sample. CDR3 region: CAWSVRGAGNTIYF. As DNA, the CDR3 is TGTGCCTGGAGTGTACGGGGGGCTGGAAACACCATATATTTT. The chain has TRBV30 and TRBJ1-3, with D possibly TRBD1 on 5 matching bases. Trimming removed 0 bases from V and 2 bases from J, with 8 bases in between. Germline CDR1 is GTSNPN and CDR2 is SVGIG (reference sequence). The CDR3 consists of 14 residues.

This chain connects TRBV5-5 to TRBJ1-2, with TRBD1 identical over 8 bases. Germline CDR1 and CDR2: SGHKS and YYEKEE (reference sequence). The length of the CDR3 is 15 residues. Trimming at V came to 2 bases and at J to 2 bases, leaving 5 bases not matched to a gene. CDR3 sequence reads: CASSLRTGSNYGYTF. In DNA form, the CDR3 reads TGTGCCAGCAGCTTACGGACAGGGTCCAACTATGGCTACACCTTC.

The genes are TRBV3-1 (or the pseudogene TRBV3-2) and TRBJ2-2; D is possibly TRBD1 (6 bases). Germline CDR1 and CDR2: LGHDT and YNNKEL (reference sequence). The CDR3 is made up of 15 amino acids. Trimming pared 5 bases from V and 4 bases from J, leaving 14 bases between. DNA of the CDR3: TGTGCCAGCAGCTACAGGGAGAGACCCACCGGGGAGCTGTTTTTT. This gives the protein CASSYRERPTGELFF.

The chain joins TRBV5-1 to TRBJ1-2; possibly TRBD1 for D (6 bases). Germline V gene data show CDR1 as SGHRS and CDR2 as YFSETQ. This CDR3 contains 15 residues. V was clipped by 1 base and J by 4 bases, with 14 bases between them. The CDR3 sequence: CASSLTGGEGYGYTF. The CDR3 coding sequence is TGCGCCAGCAGCTTGACCGGGGGCGAGGGCTATGGCTACACCTTC. Complete variable domain (other parts from reference TRBV5-1 and TRBJ1-2): KAGVTQTPRYLIKTRGQQVTLSCSPISGHRSVSWYQQTPGQGLQFLFEYFSETQRNKGNFPGRFSGRQFSNSRSEMNVSTLELGDSALYLCASSLTGGEGYGYTFGSGTRLTVV.

The J gene is TRBJ1-5, the V gene TRBV18; 9 positions agree with TRBD1. J was trimmed by 8 bases and V by 5 bases; bases with no gene match: 16. Per germline, CDR1 KGHSH and CDR2 LQKENI. The CDR3 spans 17 residues. DNA for the CDR3: TGTGCCAGCTCATCCCGCACGCTACAGGGGGCCGGGGAGCCCCAGCATTTT. Translated, it gives CASSSRTLQGAGEPQHF.

The gene calls are TRBV2 and TRBJ2-7; D perhaps matches TRBD1 (5 bases). This CDR3 contains 15 residues. V dropped 4 bases and J dropped 3 bases, with 16 bases sitting between them. CDR1 is SNHLY and CDR2 is FYNNEI in the germline V gene. The CDR3 coding sequence is TGTGCCAGCAGTGGCGTCCAGGGCGCGATCTACGAGCAGTACTTC. This sequence encodes CASSGVQGAIYEQYF.

CDR3 region: CASSLRGLRGTAGNTIYF. The CDR3 DNA is TGTGCCAGCAGCCTCAGGGGACTTCGGGGTACGGCTGGAAACACCATATATTTT. This chain connects TRBV7-2 to TRBJ1-3; D is perhaps TRBD1 (6 bases). V was shortened by 5 bases and J by 2 bases, with 22 bases between the two germline ends. The CDR3 totals 18 residues. Germline V lookup: CDR1 SGHTA, CDR2 FQGNSA.

V usage is TRBV28 and J usage is TRBJ1-3; a possible D gene is TRBD1 (5 bases). V was shortened by 3 bases and J by 1 base, with 13 bases between the two germline ends. From germline, CDR1 is MDHEN and CDR2 SYDVKM. CDR3 size: 16 residues. CDR3 region: CASSFGQGGSGNTIYF. CDR3 nucleotide sequence: TGTGCCAGCAGTTTTGGGCAGGGAGGATCTGGAAACACCATATATTTT.

The rearrangement joins TRBV5-6 to TRBJ1-4, with D perhaps matching TRBD1 (6 bases). Trimming took off 3 bases at V and 8 bases at J, with 14 bases between the two ends. CDR1 is SGHDT, CDR2 YYEEEE, per germline. The CDR3 consists of 14 residues. DNA for the CDR3: TGTGCCAGCAGCTGGGACACACAAGGCGAAAAACTGTTTTTT. It is translated as CASSWDTQGEKLFF.

The V call is TRBV7-2, the J call TRBJ2-7, with 12 bases fitting TRBD1. The CDR3 length is 15 residues. J lost 2 bases, V lost 7 bases, and 6 bases had no gene match. Germline V gene lookup returns CDR1 SGHTA and CDR2 FQGNSA. The CDR3 bases are TGTGCCAGCAAGCTAGGGGACAGGGGGCCCTACGAGCAGTACTTC. Translation gives CASKLGDRGPYEQYF.

The J gene is TRBJ2-1, the V gene TRBV6-4; 9 nucleotides agree with TRBD2. Germline CDR1 MRHNA, CDR2 SNTAGT. J lost 6 bases, V lost 6 bases, and 9 bases had no gene match. The CDR3 consists of 15 residues. The CDR3 reads CASSPGGGAGNEQFF. The CDR3 DNA is TGTGCCAGCAGCCCCGGCGGGGGGGCCGGCAATGAGCAGTTCTTC.

The rearrangement uses TRBV27 and TRBJ2-2; D is possibly TRBD2 (5 bases). Trimming took off 8 bases at V and 4 bases at J, with 5 bases between the two ends. The CDR3 consists of 11 residues. CDR1 is MNHEY, CDR2 SMNVEV, per germline (reference sequence). CDR3 loop: CASEGTGELFF. CDR3 DNA: TGTGCCAGCGAGGGCACCGGGGAGCTGTTTTTT.

This sequence joins TRBV12-5 and TRBJ1-1; possible D gene TRBD1, 5 bases. Trimming pared 3 bases from V and 2 bases from J, leaving 10 bases between. Germline CDR1 reads LGHNT; CDR2 reads FRNRAP. The CDR3 is 14 amino acids. The chain's CDR3 is CASGFGGKNTEAFF. DNA for the CDR3: TGTGCTAGTGGTTTTGGGGGGAAAAACACTGAAGCTTTCTTT.

The chain joins TRBV10-2 to TRBJ2-5, with 16 bases lining up with TRBD2. The CDR3 spans 12 residues. Losses at the gene ends were 6 bases for V and 12 bases for J; bases not matched to a gene: 1. Germline V gene data show CDR1 as WSHSY and CDR2 as SAAADI. CDR3 coding DNA: TGCGCCAGCAGAGGGACTAGCGGGGGGGAGTACTTC. It is translated as CASRGTSGGEYF.

The V gene is TRBV15, the J gene TRBJ1-2; no firm D call. Germline CDR1 is LNHNV and CDR2 is YYDKDF (reference sequence). Trimming pared 1 base from V and 6 bases from J, leaving 15 bases between. The CDR3 is made up of 15 amino acids. Here the CDR3 DNA reads TGTGCCACCAGCAGAGTTGGCAGCCCGCTGGATGGCTACACCTTC. As protein: CATSRVGSPLDGYTF.

The V and J genes are TRBV7-2 and TRBJ2-7, with 8 bases that match TRBD2. The CDR3 has 13 amino acids. Germline values: CDR1 SGHTA, CDR2 FQGNSA. V was pared by 5 bases and J by 7 bases, with 7 bases of the junction left unmatched. The CDR3 DNA reads as TGTGCCAGCAGCCCGCAGGGCGGGGGGGAGCAGTACTTC. This codes for CASSPQGGGEQYF.

V and J are TRBV28 and TRBJ1-1; D perhaps matches TRBD1 (5 bases). V was trimmed by 1 base and J by 0 bases, leaving 9 bases between them. This CDR3 is 15 amino acids long. Germline loops: CDR1 MDHEN, CDR2 SYDVKM. CDR3 protein: CASSLLTDMNTEAFF. The CDR3 coding sequence is TGTGCCAGCAGTTTATTGACAGACATGAACACTGAAGCTTTCTTT.